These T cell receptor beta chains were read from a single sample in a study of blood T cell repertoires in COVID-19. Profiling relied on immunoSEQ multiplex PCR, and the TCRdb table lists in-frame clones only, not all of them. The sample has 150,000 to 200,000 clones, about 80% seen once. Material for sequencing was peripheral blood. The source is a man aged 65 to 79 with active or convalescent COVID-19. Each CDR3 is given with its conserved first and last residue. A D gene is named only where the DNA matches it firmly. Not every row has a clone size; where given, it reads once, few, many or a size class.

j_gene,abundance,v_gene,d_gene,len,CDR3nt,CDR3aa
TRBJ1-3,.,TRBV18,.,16,TGTGCCAGCTCACCGGGCGGCGGGGCTTCGGGAAACACCATATATTTT,CASSPGGGASGNTIYF
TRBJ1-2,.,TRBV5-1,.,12,TGCGCCAGCAGGATGGAGGGAGGTGGCTACACCTTC,CASRMEGGGYTF
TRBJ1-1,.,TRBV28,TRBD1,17,TGTGCCAGCAGTTTATGGGGGACAGGTTTGGGAAACACTGAAGCTTTCTTT,CASSLWGTGLGNTEAFF
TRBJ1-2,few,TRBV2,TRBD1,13,TGTGCCAGCAGAGGACAGGGGGAGTATGGCTACACCTTC,CASRGQGEYGYTF
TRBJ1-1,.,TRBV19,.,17,TGTGCCAGTAGTCCCGGTGACATACTAGGGATGAACACTGAAGCTTTCTTT,CASSPGDILGMNTEAFF
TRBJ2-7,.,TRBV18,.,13,TGTGCCAGCGCAGGGGCCAACGAGGACGAGCAGTACTTC,CASAGANEDEQYF
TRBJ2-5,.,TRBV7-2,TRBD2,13,TGTGCCAGCAGCTTAAGCGGGGTTGAGACCCAGTACTTC,CASSLSGVETQYF
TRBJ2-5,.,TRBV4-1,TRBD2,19,TGCGCCAGCAGCCACTATACGCCCTGGACTAGCGGGATAAAAGAGACCCAGTACTTC,CASSHYTPWTSGIKETQYF
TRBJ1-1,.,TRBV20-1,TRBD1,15,TGCAGTGCTAGTGGGACAGGGGGTTGGGACACTGAAGCTTTCTTT,CSASGTGGWDTEAFF
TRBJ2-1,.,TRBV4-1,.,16,TGCGCCAGCAGCCAGATACCGAGGAACACCTACAATGAGCAGTTCTTC,CASSQIPRNTYNEQFF
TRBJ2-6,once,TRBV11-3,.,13,TGTGCCAGCGCCCAGACTGGGGCCAACGTCCTGACTTTC,CASAQTGANVLTF
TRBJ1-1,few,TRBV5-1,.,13,TGCGCCAGCAGCCAGGGCAGCCACACTGAAGCTTTCTTT,CASSQGSHTEAFF
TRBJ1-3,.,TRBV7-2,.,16,TGTGCCAGCAGCTCGACAGCCACAGGGTCTGGAAACACCATATATTTT,CASSSTATGSGNTIYF
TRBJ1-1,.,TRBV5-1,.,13,TGCGCCAGCAGTTTCCAGGGGAACACTGAAGCTTTCTTT,CASSFQGNTEAFF
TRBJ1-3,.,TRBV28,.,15,TGTGCCAGCGGGGGCAGTTTTGGCTCTGGAAACACCATATATTTT,CASGGSFGSGNTIYF
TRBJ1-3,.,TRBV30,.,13,TGTGCCCAGTCTCAGGGCGGTGGAAACACCATATATTTT,CAQSQGGGNTIYF
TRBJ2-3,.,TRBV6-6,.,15,TGTGCCAGCAGTTACGGGAGCGGGCGCACAGATACGCAGTATTTT,CASSYGSGRTDTQYF
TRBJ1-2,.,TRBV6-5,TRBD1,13,TGTGCCAGCAGCGACACCGGGACAGATGGCTACACCTTC,CASSDTGTDGYTF
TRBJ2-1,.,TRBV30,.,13,TGTGCCTGGAGCGTCACCCCGGTGGATGAGCAGTTCTTC,CAWSVTPVDEQFF
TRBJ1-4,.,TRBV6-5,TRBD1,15,TGTGCCAGCAGCCCCTGGGACAGACCTAATGAAAAACTGTTTTTT,CASSPWDRPNEKLFF
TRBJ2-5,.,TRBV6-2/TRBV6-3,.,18,TGTGCCAGCAGTTCTCCCGAGGGAAGGGCCGGGATCCAGGAGACCCAGTACTTC,CASSSPEGRAGIQETQYF
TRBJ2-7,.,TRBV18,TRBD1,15,TGTGCCAGCTCTTTGACCGGGACAGGGGGCCTCGAGCAGTACTTC,CASSLTGTGGLEQYF
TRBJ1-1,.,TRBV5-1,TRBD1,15,TGCGCCAGCAGCCCGAAAGGACAGGGGTACACTGAAGCTTTCTTT,CASSPKGQGYTEAFF